Listed here is a single T cell receptor (beta chain). The data were obtained in a study of blood T cells in healthy people across ages. The ends were cut back, 7 bases at V and 3 bases at J, with 16 bases in the middle. There are 14 residues in the CDR3. Sample-barcoded 5' priming and a J-beta primer mix drove a second PCR of 7 to 11 cycles. A tag from a template-switch adaptor with 12 random nucleotides marked each cDNA molecule. From the 5' RACE reads, TCRdb called clonotypes with MiXCR, one entry per CDR3 protein. Here the sample spans about 1.8 million distinct CDR3 sequences, less than 50% being singletons. No fewer than 5.5 micrograms of total RNA were isolated from every sample.

The clonotype was recovered from a woman between 40 and 55 years old in good health. The rearrangement links TRBV12-3 or TRBV12-4 to TRBJ2-7, with TRBD1 as a possible D gene (6 bases). Sequenced material: blood. This CDR3 is CASNKKGVGYEQYF. The CDR3 DNA sequence: TGTGCCAGCAACAAAAAGGGGGTTGGCTACGAGCAGTACTTC.